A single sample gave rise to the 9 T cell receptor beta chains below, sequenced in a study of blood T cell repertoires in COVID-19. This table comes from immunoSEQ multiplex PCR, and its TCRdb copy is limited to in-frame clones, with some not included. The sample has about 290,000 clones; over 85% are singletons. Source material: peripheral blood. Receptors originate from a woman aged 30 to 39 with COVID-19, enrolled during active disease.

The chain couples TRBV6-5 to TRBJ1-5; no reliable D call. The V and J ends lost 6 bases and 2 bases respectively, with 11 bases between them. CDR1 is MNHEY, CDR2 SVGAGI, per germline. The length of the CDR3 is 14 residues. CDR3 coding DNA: TGTGCCAGCAGCCCAGGCGGGCGCAATCAGCCCCAGCATTTT. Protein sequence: CASSPGGRNQPQHF.

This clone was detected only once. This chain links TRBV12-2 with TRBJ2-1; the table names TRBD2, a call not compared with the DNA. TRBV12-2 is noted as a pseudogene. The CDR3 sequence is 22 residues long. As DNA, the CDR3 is TGTGCAAGTCAGACCGGGGTCCCGGGTGTCTGTTTGGGACTAGCGGGGGACCATGAGCAGTTCTTC. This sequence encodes CASQTGVPGVCLGLAGDHEQFF.

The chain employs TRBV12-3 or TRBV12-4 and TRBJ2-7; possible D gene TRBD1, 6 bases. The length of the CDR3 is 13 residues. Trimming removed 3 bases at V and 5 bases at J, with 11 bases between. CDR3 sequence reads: CASSFSGANEQYF. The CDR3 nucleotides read TGTGCCAGCAGTTTCTCAGGGGCGAACGAGCAGTACTTC.

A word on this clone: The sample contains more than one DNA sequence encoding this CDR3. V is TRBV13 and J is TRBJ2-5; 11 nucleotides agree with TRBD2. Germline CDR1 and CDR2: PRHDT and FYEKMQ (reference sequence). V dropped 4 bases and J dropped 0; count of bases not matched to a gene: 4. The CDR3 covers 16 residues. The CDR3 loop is CASSSRLAGYQETQYF. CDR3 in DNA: TGTGCCAGCAGCTCGCGACTAGCGGGGTACCAAGAGACCCAGTACTTC.

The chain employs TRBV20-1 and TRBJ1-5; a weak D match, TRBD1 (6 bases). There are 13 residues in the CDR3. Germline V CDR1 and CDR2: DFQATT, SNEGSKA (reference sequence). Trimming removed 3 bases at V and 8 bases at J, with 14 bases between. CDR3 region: CSASGGLKKPQHF. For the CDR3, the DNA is TGCAGTGCTAGTGGGGGCCTCAAGAAGCCCCAGCATTTT.

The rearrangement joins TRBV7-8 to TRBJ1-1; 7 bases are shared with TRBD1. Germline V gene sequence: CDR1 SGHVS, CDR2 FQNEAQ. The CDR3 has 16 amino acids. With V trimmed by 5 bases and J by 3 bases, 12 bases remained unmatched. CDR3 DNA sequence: TGTGCCAGCAGCAAAAGACCGGGACAGACGGACACTGAAGCTTTCTTT. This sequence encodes CASSKRPGQTDTEAFF.

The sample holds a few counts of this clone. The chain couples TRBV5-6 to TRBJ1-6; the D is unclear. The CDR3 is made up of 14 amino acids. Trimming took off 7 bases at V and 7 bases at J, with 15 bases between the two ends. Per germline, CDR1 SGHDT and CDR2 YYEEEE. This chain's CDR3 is CASSFGRVNSPLHF. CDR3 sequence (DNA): TGTGCCAGCTCCTTTGGGAGGGTGAATTCACCCCTCCACTTT.

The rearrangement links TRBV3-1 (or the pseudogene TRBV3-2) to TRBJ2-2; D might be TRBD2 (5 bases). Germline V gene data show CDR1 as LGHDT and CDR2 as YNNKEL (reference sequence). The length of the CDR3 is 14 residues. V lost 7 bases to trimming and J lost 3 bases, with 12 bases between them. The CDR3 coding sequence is TGTGCCAGCAAGGGAGTTGGGGACACCGGGGAGCTGTTTTTT. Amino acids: CASKGVGDTGELFF.

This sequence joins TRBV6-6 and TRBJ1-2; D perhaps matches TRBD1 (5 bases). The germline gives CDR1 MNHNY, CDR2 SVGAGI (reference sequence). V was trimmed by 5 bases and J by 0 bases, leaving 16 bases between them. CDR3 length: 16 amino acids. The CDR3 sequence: CASSSPRALANYGYTF. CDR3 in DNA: TGTGCCAGCAGTAGTCCCAGGGCTTTAGCTAACTATGGCTACACCTTC.